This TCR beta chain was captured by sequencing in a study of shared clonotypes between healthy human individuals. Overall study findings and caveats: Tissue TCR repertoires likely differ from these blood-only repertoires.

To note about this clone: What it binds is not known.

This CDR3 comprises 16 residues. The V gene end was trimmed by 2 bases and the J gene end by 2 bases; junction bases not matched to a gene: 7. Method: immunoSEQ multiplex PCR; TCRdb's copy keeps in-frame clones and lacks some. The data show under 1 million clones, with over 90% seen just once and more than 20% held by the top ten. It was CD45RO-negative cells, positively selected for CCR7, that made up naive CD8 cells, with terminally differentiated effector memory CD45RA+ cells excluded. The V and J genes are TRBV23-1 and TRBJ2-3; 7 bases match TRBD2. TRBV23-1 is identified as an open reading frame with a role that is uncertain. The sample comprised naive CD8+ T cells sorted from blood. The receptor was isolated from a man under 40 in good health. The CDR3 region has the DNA TGCGCCAGCAGTCAAGTCCGCCGGGGGGACACAGATACGCAGTATTTT. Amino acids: CASSQVRRGDTDTQYF.